The sequence of this T cell receptor (beta chain) was determined in a study of cytomegalovirus exposure and HLA in healthy donors. As concerns this clone: Its antigen remains unknown.

This PCR relied on a set of 60 Vbeta primers and 13 Jbeta primers. Libraries were prepared by immunoSEQ multiplex PCR; TCRdb keeps only in-frame clonotypes and omits some of them. Among 65,000 to 85,000 clones listed, around a tenth were seen once. Per germline, CDR1 MDHEN and CDR2 SYDVKM. After removal of 5 bases from V and 3 bases from J, the junction contained 13 bases not matched to a gene. The CDR3 is made up of 16 amino acids. The study's findings and limits: What TCR beta sequences reportedly achieved was accurate prediction of HLA-A and HLA-B alleles in most subjects.

The sample comprised PBMCs. This clonotype originated in a man between 60 and 70 years old in good health and CMV-seropositive. The V call is TRBV28, the J call TRBJ2-7; 7 bases align to TRBD1. The CDR3 reads CASSPPPGQLYYEQYV. The DNA for the CDR3 is TGTGCCAGCAGTCCTCCTCCGGGACAGCTTTACTACGAGCAGTACGTC.